The subject of this entry is one T cell receptor (beta chain). The antigen remains undetermined. The data were taken from a study of monozygotic twins with inflammatory bowel disease. Study-level results: The inverse Simpson measure of TCRbeta diversity was lower in IBD patients than in healthy co-twins. A single strong clonotype or signal linked to IBD was not supported. Relative clonotype sharing with others was diminished in IBD patients versus healthy twins, particularly with disease activity.

Germline CDR1 MNHNS, CDR2 SASEGT. CDR3 length: 15 amino acids. For both chains, the TCRalpha and TCRbeta cDNA went through two nested PCRs of approximately 16 and 9 cycles. Each CDR3 protein gets one entry in TCRdb, which reprocessed the 5' RACE reads and gives no DNA. The table lists around 380,000 distinct CDR3 sequences, with around 2.5% in the top ten. The V call is TRBV6-1, the J call TRBJ1-1. The source is a human donor with ulcerative colitis or Crohn's disease, or a healthy co-twin of an affected twin (not recorded which). Sequenced: blood. CDR3 amino acids: CASMAVLAAVTEAFF.